This TCR beta chain was retrieved from a study of CD8 T cells in ankylosing spondylitis. Each CDR3 protein gets one entry after TCRdb re-called the 5' RACE reads with MiXCR. The repertoire holds about 130,000 distinct CDR3 sequences, 7% seen once, with 9.5% to 15% in the top ten. This clonotype was detected many times. This CDR3 has 14 amino acids. V lost 3 bases and J lost 0, with 10 bases in between. Germline CDR1 is SQVTM and CDR2 is ANQGSEA. Material for sequencing was blood, either unsorted or a sorted T cell fraction (not recorded which). The chain is built from TRBV29-1 and TRBJ2-3; D gene unclear. The sequence derives from a male donor with ankylosing spondylitis or in good health (not recorded which). CDR3 loop: CSVESQTSTDTQYF. The CDR3 coding sequence is TGCAGCGTTGAGTCCCAGACTAGCACAGATACGCAGTATTTT.